A single sample gave rise to the 22 T cell receptor beta chains below, sequenced in a study of blood T cell repertoires in COVID-19. TCRdb's table, derived via immunoSEQ multiplex PCR, lists solely in-frame clones and lacks some. The table shows more than 110,000 clones, with more than 70% occurring only once. The source material was PBMCs or T cells enriched from blood (not recorded which). The receptors stem from a man between 35 and 55 years old with acute COVID-19.

The chain uses TRBV28 and TRBJ2-1; tentative D call: TRBD1 (6 bases). Trimming shortened V by 1 base and J by 2 bases, and 12 bases separated the two germline ends. CDR1 MDHEN and CDR2 SYDVKM come from the germline V gene. The CDR3 extends over 16 amino acids. The CDR3 DNA reads as TGTGCCAGCAGTTTATTAGGGGGAGTTACCTACAATGAGCAGTTCTTC. Amino acids: CASSLLGGVTYNEQFF.

The CDR3 DNA reads as TGTGCCAGCAGTCCCTCCCTCGGCGGGCGCACCGGGGAGCTGTTTTTT. Protein product: CASSPSLGGRTGELFF. The chain couples TRBV27 to TRBJ2-2; TRBD2 is a possible D gene (5 bases). The CDR3 length is 16 residues. Per the germline V gene, CDR1 is MNHEY and CDR2 is SMNVEV (reference sequence). Trimming stripped 5 bases from V and 4 bases from J, with 17 bases between.

As regards this clone: Other DNA sequences within the sample encode an identical CDR3. This chain joins TRBV6-5 and TRBJ1-5; TRBD1 aligns across 7 bases. V was pared by 6 bases and J by 4 bases, with 3 bases of the junction left unmatched. The length of the CDR3 is 13 residues. From germline, CDR1 is MNHEY and CDR2 SVGAGI. The CDR3 DNA sequence: TGTGCCAGCAGAAGGACAGGAAATCAGCCCCAGCATTTT. Its protein is CASRRTGNQPQHF.

CDR3 bases: TGTGCCAGCAGTTATAGCGGAAGCACAGATACGCAGTATTTT. This codes for CASSYSGSTDTQYF. V gene TRBV28 combines with J gene TRBJ2-3, with a possible D match to TRBD2 (6 bases). Germline V gene data show CDR1 as MDHEN and CDR2 as SYDVKM. V was pared by 4 bases and J by 0 bases, with 8 bases between. CDR3 length equals 14 residues.

V and J are TRBV7-2 and TRBJ2-7; 10 nucleotides agree with TRBD1. J gave up 1 base and V 5 bases, and 5 bases lay outside the gene matches. The CDR3 sequence is 15 residues long. The germline gives CDR1 SGHTA, CDR2 FQGNSA. Here the CDR3 reads CASSPGTGASYEQYF. Here the CDR3 DNA reads TGTGCCAGCAGCCCCGGGACAGGGGCTTCCTACGAGCAGTACTTC. The full variable domain, with the rest looked up from reference TRBV7-2 and TRBJ2-7, is GAGVSQSPSNKVTEKGKDVELRCDPISGHTALYWYRQSLGQGLEFLIYFQGNSAPDKSGLPSDRFSAERTGGSVSTLTIQRTQQEDSAVYLCASSPGTGASYEQYFGPGTRLTVT.

The chain has TRBV19 and TRBJ2-7; TRBD2 matches at 8 bases. The CDR3 has 15 amino acids. J lost 0 bases, V lost 6 bases, and 7 bases had no gene match. The V gene's germline CDR1 is LNHDA and CDR2 SQIVND (reference sequence). CDR3 nucleotide sequence: TGTGCCAGTAGCTCCTTCGGGGGGGCCTCCTACGAGCAGTACTTC. It specifies CASSSFGGASYEQYF.

The V call is TRBV3-1 (or the pseudogene TRBV3-2), the J call TRBJ1-3; tentatively, D is TRBD1 (6 bases). The V and J ends lost 0 bases and 1 base respectively, with 13 bases between them. CDR1 is LGHDT, CDR2 YNNKEL, per germline (reference sequence). CDR3 length equals 17 residues. The DNA for the CDR3 is TGTGCCAGCAGCCAAGATACGGACAGTCCTTCTGGAAACACCATATATTTT. Translation: CASSQDTDSPSGNTIYF.

This clone was seen just once. The chain employs TRBV18 and TRBJ2-3; TRBD1 aligns across 7 bases. The CDR3 is made up of 15 amino acids. Germline V gene lookup returns CDR1 KGHSH and CDR2 LQKENI. Trimming took 3 bases from V and 2 from J; bases not matched to a gene: 5. CDR3 bases: TGTGCCAGCTCACCCGACAGGGCCGTCACAGATACGCAGTATTTT. Protein: CASSPDRAVTDTQYF.

This chain links TRBV3-1 (or the pseudogene TRBV3-2) with TRBJ2-1, with 8 positions matching TRBD2. J gave up 0 bases and V 8 bases, and 3 bases lay outside the gene matches. Germline loops: CDR1 LGHDT, CDR2 YNNKEL (reference sequence). The CDR3 runs 14 residues. CDR3 protein: CASSGTSSYNEQFF. As DNA, the CDR3 is TGTGCCAGCTCCGGGACTAGCTCCTACAATGAGCAGTTCTTC.

The rearrangement uses TRBV7-2 and TRBJ2-4, with TRBD2 matching 10 bases. Unmatched junction bases numbered 10, after V lost 2 bases and J lost 12 bases. Germline values: CDR1 SGHTA, CDR2 FQGNSA. This CDR3 contains 15 residues. CDR3 DNA sequence: TGTGCCAGCAGCTTAACTAGCGGGGAGCTCCGTGATCAGTACTTC. This codes for CASSLTSGELRDQYF.

The chain uses TRBV10-3 and TRBJ1-6; 9 bases agree with TRBD1. The V segment lost 1 base and the J segment 9 bases; nucleotides outside the gene matches: 10. There are 17 residues in the CDR3. The germline CDR1 and CDR2 sequences are ENHRY and SYGVKD. In DNA, the CDR3 is TGTGCCATCAGTGAGTACGGACCGGGACAGGGTATTTCACCCCTCCACTTT. As protein: CAISEYGPGQGISPLHF.

The chain combines TRBV12-5 with TRBJ2-3; a possible D gene is TRBD1 (7 bases). V was clipped by 3 bases and J by 5 bases, with 15 bases between them. The CDR3 has 15 amino acids. Per germline, CDR1 LGHNT and CDR2 FRNRAP. The CDR3 reads CASGFSGGPLDTQYF. CDR3 nucleotides: TGTGCTAGTGGTTTTTCAGGGGGGCCATTAGATACGCAGTATTTT. The variable domain in full, with the rest retrieved from reference TRBV12-5 and TRBJ2-3, is DARVTQTPRHKVTEMGQEVTMRCQPILGHNTVFWYRQTMMQGLELLAYFRNRAPLDDSGMPKDRFSAEMPDATLATLKIQPSEPRDSAVYFCASGFSGGPLDTQYFGPGTRLTVL.

The chain recombines TRBV30 with TRBJ1-5; 8 bases are shared with TRBD1. This CDR3 is 14 amino acids long. Germline lookup yields CDR1 GTSNPN and CDR2 SVGIG (reference sequence). Trimming cost V 4 bases and J 7 bases; bases outside gene matches: 9. CDR3 sequence (DNA): TGTGCCTGGAACGCAGGGGGCTCCGGGCAGCCCCAGCATTTT. As protein: CAWNAGGSGQPQHF.

The V gene is TRBV7-2, the J gene TRBJ2-5, with 13 bases lining up with TRBD2. J was trimmed by 5 bases and V by 4 bases; bases with no gene match: 16. The germline gives CDR1 SGHTA, CDR2 FQGNSA. The CDR3 is made up of 19 amino acids. The CDR3 region has the DNA TGTGCCAGCAGCTCGACGGGCCTACTAGCGGGAGGGGTAGGGGAGACCCAGTACTTC. Translation gives CASSSTGLLAGGVGETQYF.

The V call is TRBV7-8, the J call TRBJ1-6; D unresolved. The CDR3 is 19 residues long. Germline V lookup: CDR1 SGHVS, CDR2 FQNEAQ. The germline V and J ends were trimmed by 4 bases and 0 bases, with 19 bases remaining between them. The CDR3 coding sequence is TGTGCCAGCAGCTCCTGGGCCATTCGTTTAAGCTCCTATAATTCACCCCTCCACTTT. Amino acids: CASSSWAIRLSSYNSPLHF. The full variable domain, rest sourced from reference TRBV7-8 and TRBJ1-6, is GAGVSQSPRYKVAKRGQDVALRCDPISGHVSLFWYQQALGQGPEFLTYFQNEAQLDKSGLPSDRFFAERPEGSVSTLKIQRTQQEDSAVYLCASSSWAIRLSSYNSPLHFGNGTRLTVT.

The sample holds one count of this clone. The chain combines TRBV27 with TRBJ2-6, with TRBD1 identical over 11 bases. The CDR3 runs 14 residues. The J segment lost 4 bases and the V segment lost 8 bases, leaving 1 base of the junction unmatched. The V gene's germline CDR1 is MNHEY and CDR2 SMNVEV (reference sequence). The CDR3 DNA follows: TGTGCCAGCGGACAGGGGGCCGGGGCCAACGTCCTGACTTTC. The encoded protein is CASGQGAGANVLTF.

The J gene is TRBJ1-6, the V gene TRBV2; no firm D call. The CDR3 is made up of 12 amino acids. Germline V CDR1 and CDR2: SNHLY, FYNNEI. V shed 3 bases and J shed 17 bases, with 14 bases lying between them. The CDR3 nucleotides are TGTGCCAGCAGTGATGATAGCCGCGTGATCCACTTT. This translates into CASSDDSRVIHF.

This clone has only one observation. This sequence joins TRBV5-4 and TRBJ1-2, with D perhaps TRBD1 (6 bases). V gave up 0 bases and J gave up 8 bases, with 11 bases separating them. Germline lookup yields CDR1 SGHNT and CDR2 YYREEE (reference sequence). The CDR3 covers 13 residues. The CDR3 here is CASSLDRVSGYTF. The DNA of the CDR3 is TGTGCCAGCAGCTTGGACAGGGTATCAGGCTACACCTTC.

The chain has TRBV18 and TRBJ2-7; perhaps TRBD1 as D (6 bases). The V end was cut by 3 bases, the J end by 13 bases, with 19 bases between. CDR3 length equals 13 residues. Germline CDR1 and CDR2: KGHSH and LQKENI. The CDR3: CASSPDRDTRLYF. The CDR3 DNA reads as TGTGCCAGCTCACCGGATCGGGACACCAGACTTTACTTC.

The genes are TRBV4-3 and TRBJ2-7; D is perhaps TRBD1 (5 bases). Deletions cut 0 bases from V and 7 bases from J, with 13 bases between. CDR3 length equals 14 residues. From germline, CDR1 is LGHNA and CDR2 YSLEER. The CDR3 region has the DNA TGCGCCAGCAGCCAAGATGTCCAGGGCGTTGAGCAGTACTTC. Encoded protein: CASSQDVQGVEQYF.

The chain is built from TRBV5-6 and TRBJ1-2; D unclear. The germline V and J ends were trimmed by 4 bases and 3 bases, with 16 bases remaining between them. Germline V gives CDR1 SGHDT, CDR2 YYEEEE. The CDR3 extends over 15 amino acids. The CDR3 coding sequence is TGTGCCAGCAGCCCTGGACGACGGACTTACTATGGCTACACCTTC. Translating gives CASSPGRRTYYGYTF.

The genes are TRBV6-2 or TRBV6-3 and TRBJ2-7; TRBD2 might be the D (5 bases). CDR3 length: 15 amino acids. The V gene lost 6 bases and the J gene lost 0 bases, with 15 bases spanning the gap. Germline V CDR1 and CDR2: MNHEY, SVGEGT. CDR3 nucleotide sequence: TGTGCCAGCAGCTTCACTAGGCCTAGCTCCTACGAGCAGTACTTC. Translating it yields CASSFTRPSSYEQYF.